The clone carrying this T cell receptor beta chain was detected a few times. The antigen remains undetermined. This specimen comes from a study of response to subunit inactivated influenza vaccine. Study-level points and caveats: With each seasonal influenza vaccination, the authors suggested, few new T cells are recruited.

Per germline, CDR1 DFQATT and CDR2 SNEGSKA (reference sequence). Trimming took 1 base from V and 6 from J; bases not matched to a gene: 8. The CDR3 totals 15 residues. Each CDR3 protein gets one entry after TCRdb re-called the RT-PCR reads with MiXCR. In the table there are about 520,000 distinct CDR3 sequences, approximately 6.9% of which are singletons. The clonotype originates from a man aged 50 to 75 who received an inactivated influenza vaccine. V and J are TRBV20-1 and TRBJ2-3; 9 positions agree with TRBD2. Specimen: PBMCs from blood, collected roughly 24 months after vaccination. The CDR3, as DNA: TGCAGTGCTAGAGGGGACAGCGGGAGGCCCGATACGCAGTATTTT. This translates into CSARGDSGRPDTQYF.